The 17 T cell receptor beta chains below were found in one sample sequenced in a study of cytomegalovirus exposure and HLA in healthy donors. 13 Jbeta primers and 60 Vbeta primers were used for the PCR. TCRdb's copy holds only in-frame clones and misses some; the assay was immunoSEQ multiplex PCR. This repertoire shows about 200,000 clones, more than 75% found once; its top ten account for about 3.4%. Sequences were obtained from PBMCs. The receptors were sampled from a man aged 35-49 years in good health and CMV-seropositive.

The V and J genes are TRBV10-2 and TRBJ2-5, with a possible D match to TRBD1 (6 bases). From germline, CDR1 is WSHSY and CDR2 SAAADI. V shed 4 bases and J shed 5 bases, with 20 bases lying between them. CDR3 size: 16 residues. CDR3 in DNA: TGCGCCAGCAGTGCCCCCGGACAGCCCGCCTGGGAGACCCAGTACTTC. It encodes CASSAPGQPAWETQYF.

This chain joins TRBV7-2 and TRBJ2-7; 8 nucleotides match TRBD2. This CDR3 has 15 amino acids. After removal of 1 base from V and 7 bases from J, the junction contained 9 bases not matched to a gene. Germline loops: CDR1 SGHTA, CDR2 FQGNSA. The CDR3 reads CASSLVVAGGPEQYF. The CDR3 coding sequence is TGTGCCAGCAGCTTAGTCGTGGCGGGAGGTCCGGAGCAGTACTTC.

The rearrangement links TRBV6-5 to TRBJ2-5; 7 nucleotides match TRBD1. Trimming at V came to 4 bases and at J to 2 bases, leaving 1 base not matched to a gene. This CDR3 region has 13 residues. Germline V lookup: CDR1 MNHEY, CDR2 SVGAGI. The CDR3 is CASSWGQQETQYF. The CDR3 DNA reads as TGTGCCAGCAGTTGGGGACAGCAAGAGACCCAGTACTTC.

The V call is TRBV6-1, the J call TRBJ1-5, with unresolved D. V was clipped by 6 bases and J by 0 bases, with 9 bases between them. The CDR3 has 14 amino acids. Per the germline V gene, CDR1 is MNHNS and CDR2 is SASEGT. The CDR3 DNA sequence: TGTGCCAGCAGCCCCCGGGGTAGCAATCAGCCCCAGCATTTT. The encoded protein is CASSPRGSNQPQHF.

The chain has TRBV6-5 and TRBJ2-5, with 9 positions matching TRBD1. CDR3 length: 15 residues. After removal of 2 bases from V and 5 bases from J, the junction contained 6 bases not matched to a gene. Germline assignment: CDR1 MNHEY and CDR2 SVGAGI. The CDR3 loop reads CASSYPGQGLETQYF. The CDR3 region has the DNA TGTGCCAGCAGTTACCCCGGACAGGGGCTGGAGACCCAGTACTTC.

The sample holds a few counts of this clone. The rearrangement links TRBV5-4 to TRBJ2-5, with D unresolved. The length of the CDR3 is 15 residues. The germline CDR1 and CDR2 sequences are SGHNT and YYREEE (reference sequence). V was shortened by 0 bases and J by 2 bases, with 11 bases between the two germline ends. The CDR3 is CASSLARSGQETQYF. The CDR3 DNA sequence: TGTGCCAGCAGCTTGGCTAGGTCTGGACAAGAGACCCAGTACTTC.

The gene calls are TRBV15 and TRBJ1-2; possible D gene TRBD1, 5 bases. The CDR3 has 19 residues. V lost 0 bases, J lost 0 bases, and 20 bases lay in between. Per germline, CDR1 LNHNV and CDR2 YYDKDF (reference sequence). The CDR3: CATSRDTGPPSGANYGYTF. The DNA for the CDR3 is TGTGCCACCAGCAGAGATACAGGACCTCCATCGGGAGCTAACTATGGCTACACCTTC.

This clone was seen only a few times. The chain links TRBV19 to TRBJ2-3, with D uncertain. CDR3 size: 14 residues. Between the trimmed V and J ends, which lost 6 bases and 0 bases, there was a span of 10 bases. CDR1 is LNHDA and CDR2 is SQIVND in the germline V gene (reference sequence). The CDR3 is CASRSRRSTDTQYF. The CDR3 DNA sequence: TGTGCCAGTAGGTCCCGCAGAAGCACAGATACGCAGTATTTT.

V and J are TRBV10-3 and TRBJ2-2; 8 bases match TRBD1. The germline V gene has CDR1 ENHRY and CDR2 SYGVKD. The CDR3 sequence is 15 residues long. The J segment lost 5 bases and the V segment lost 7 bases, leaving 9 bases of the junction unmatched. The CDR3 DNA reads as TGTGCCATCATGGCGACAGGGGAGGAAACCGGGGAGCTGTTTTTT. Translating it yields CAIMATGEETGELFF.

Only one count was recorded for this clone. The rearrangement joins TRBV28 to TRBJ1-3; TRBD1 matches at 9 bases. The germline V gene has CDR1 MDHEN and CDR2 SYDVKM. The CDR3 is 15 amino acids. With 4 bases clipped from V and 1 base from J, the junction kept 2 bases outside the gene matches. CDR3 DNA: TGTGCCAGCAGTTCGACAGGGGGATCTGGAAACACCATATATTTT. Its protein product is CASSSTGGSGNTIYF. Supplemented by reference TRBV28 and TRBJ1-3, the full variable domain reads DVKVTQSSRYLVKRTGEKVFLECVQDMDHENMFWYRQDPGLGLRLIYFSYDVKMKEKGDIPEGYSVSREKKERFSLILESASTNQTSMYLCASSSTGGSGNTIYFGEGSWLTVV.

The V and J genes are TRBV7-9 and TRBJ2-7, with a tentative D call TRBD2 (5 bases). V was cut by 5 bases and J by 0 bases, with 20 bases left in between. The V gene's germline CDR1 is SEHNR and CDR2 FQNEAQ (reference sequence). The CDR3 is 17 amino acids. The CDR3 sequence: CASSTTHRGRDSYEQYF. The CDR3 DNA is TGTGCCAGCAGCACAACTCATCGGGGTCGGGACTCCTACGAGCAGTACTTC.

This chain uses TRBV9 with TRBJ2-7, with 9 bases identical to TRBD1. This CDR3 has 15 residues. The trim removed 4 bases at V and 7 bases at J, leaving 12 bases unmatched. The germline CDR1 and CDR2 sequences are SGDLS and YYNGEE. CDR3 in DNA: TGTGCCAGCAGCCCTCGGACAGGGGCACCCTTTGAGCAGTACTTC. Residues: CASSPRTGAPFEQYF.

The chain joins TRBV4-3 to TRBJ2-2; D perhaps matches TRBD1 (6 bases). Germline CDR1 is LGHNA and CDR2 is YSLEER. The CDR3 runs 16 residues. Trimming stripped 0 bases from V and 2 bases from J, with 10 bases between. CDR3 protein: CASSQDRTVNTGELFF. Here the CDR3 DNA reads TGCGCCAGCAGCCAAGATAGGACAGTTAACACCGGGGAGCTGTTTTTT.

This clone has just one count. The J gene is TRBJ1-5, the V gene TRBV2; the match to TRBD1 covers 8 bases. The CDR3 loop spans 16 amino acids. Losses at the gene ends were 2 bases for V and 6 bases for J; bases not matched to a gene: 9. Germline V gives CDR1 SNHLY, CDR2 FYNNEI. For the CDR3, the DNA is TGTGCCAGCAGTGAACAGGGGGCTAGTCTGAGTCAGCCCCAGCATTTT. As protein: CASSEQGASLSQPQHF.

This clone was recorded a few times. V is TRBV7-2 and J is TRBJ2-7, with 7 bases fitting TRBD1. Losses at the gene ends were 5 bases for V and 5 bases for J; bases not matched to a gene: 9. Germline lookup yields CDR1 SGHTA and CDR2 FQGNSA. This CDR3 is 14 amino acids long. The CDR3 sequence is CASSVPRGKHEQYF. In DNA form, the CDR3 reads TGTGCCAGCAGCGTCCCCAGGGGGAAGCACGAGCAGTACTTC.

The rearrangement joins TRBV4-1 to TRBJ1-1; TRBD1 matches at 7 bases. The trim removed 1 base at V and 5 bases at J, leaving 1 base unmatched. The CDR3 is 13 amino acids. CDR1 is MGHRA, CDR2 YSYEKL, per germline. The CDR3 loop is CASSQATGTEAFF. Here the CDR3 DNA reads TGCGCCAGCAGCCAAGCGACAGGGACTGAAGCTTTCTTT.

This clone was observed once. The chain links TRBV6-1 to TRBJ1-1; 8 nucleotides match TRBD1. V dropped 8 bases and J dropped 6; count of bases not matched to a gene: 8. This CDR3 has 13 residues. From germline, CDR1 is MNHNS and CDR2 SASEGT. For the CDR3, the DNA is TGTGCCAGCCGCCCCGGACAGGGATCTGAAGCTTTCTTT. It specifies CASRPGQGSEAFF.